The clone carrying this T cell receptor beta chain was seen at least ten times. Antigen: not known. From the reads, TCRdb called clonotypes with MiXCR, one entry per CDR3 protein. The table has about 700,000 distinct CDR3 sequences, around 30% seen once. The source of the sample is a study of T cell repertoires in cytomegalovirus infection. General study results and limits: Within the response measured ex vivo, HLA-C-restricted CMV-specific TCR beta clonotypes were dominant. Carriers of CMV and the relevant HLA type were discriminated by public TCR beta frequency.

This CDR3 spans 13 amino acids. Germline V gene sequence: CDR1 SGHTA, CDR2 FQGNSA. Trimming cost V 3 bases and J 2 bases, with 7 bases left between them. The genes are TRBV7-2 and TRBJ1-1; no firm D call. The sample consisted of cultured PBMCs, taken from culture after CMV antigen stimulation. The receptor comes from a human donor in good health (CMV status not recorded). Some clones in this sample may be carry-over from other donors' samples. This chain's CDR3 is CASSFGINTEAFF. The DNA of the CDR3 is TGTGCCAGCAGCTTTGGGATTAACACTGAAGCTTTCTTT.